This record covers a single T cell receptor (beta chain). These data are taken from a study of blood T cell repertoires in COVID-19. Study as a whole: There were acute and convalescent COVID-19 samples, and they came from the United States, Italy and Spain. The analysed material was cDNA or gDNA that came from T cells, B-cell-depleted T cells, or PBMCs.

Germline CDR1 is SGHRS and CDR2 is YFSETQ. This CDR3 is 15 amino acids long. The V and J ends lost 4 bases and 4 bases, in that order; junction bases with no gene match: 9. Assay: immunoSEQ multiplex PCR; the TCRdb copy retains only in-frame clones and omits some. The table has around 120,000 clones, nearly 90% seen once. The receptor comes from a woman aged 55 to 70 with COVID-19, enrolled during active disease. Input material: peripheral blood. J is TRBJ1-1 and V is TRBV5-1, with 8 bases fitting TRBD1. CDR3 in DNA: TGCGCCAGCAGCGAGATGACAGGGGTTGTCACTGAAGCTTTCTTT. Translation gives CASSEMTGVVTEAFF.